This T cell receptor beta chain was found in a study of response to subunit inactivated influenza vaccine. Study-level results: The authors put forward the suggestion that each seasonal influenza vaccination may bring in only a limited number of new T cells.

TCRdb redid the calling of the RT-PCR reads with MiXCR, one entry per CDR3 protein. The repertoire holds a few hundred thousand distinct CDR3 sequences, with around a fifth as singletons. The ends lost 3 bases at V and 0 bases at J; junction bases unmatched: 5. CDR1 and CDR2 from the germline V gene are DFQATT and SNEGSKA (reference sequence). The CDR3 covers 17 residues. This clonotype was observed a handful of times. Its specificity is not known. This specimen consisted of PBMCs from blood, obtained about 20 months after vaccination. This receptor was identified in a man aged 50-75 years who received an inactivated influenza vaccine. The J gene is TRBJ2-3, the V gene TRBV20-1, with 14 bases that match TRBD2. CDR3 DNA: TGCAGTGCTAGCGGACTAGCGGGAGGCTTGAGCACAGATACGCAGTATTTT. Its protein is CSASGLAGGLSTDTQYF.